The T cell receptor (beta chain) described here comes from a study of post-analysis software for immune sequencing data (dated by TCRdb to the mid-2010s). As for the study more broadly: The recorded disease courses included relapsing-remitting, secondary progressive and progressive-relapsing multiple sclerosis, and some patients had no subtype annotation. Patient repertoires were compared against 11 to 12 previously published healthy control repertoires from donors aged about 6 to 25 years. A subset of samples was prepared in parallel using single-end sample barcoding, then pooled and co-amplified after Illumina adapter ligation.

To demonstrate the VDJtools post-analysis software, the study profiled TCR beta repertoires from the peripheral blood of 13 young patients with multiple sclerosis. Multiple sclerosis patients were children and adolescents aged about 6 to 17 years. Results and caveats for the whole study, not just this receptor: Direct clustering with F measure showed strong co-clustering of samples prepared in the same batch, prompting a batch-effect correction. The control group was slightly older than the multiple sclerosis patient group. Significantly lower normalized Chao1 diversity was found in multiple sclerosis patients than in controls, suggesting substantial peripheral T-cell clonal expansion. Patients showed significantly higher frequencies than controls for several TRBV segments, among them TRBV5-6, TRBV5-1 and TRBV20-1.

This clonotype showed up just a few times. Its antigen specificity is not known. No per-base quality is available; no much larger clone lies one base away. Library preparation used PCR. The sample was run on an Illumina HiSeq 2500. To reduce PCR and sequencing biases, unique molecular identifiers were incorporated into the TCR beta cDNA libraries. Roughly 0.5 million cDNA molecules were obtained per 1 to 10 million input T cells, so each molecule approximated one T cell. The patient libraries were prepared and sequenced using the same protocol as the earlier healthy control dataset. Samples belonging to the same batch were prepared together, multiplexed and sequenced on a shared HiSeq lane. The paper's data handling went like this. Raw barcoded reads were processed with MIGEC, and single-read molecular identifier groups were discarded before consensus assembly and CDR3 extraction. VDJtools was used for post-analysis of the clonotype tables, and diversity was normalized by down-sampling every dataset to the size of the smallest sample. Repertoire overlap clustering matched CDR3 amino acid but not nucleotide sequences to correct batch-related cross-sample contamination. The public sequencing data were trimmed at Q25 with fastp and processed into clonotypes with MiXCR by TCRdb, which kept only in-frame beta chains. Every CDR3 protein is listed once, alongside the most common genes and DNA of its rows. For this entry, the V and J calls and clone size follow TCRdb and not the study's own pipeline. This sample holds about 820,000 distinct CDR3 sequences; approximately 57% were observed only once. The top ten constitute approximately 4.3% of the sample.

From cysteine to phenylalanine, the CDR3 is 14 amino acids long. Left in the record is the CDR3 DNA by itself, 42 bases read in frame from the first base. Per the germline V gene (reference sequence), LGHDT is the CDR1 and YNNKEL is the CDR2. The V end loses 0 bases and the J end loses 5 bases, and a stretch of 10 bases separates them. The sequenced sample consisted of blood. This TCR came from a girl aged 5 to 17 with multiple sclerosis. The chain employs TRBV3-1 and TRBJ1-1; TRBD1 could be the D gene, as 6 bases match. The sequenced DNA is TGTGCCAGCAGCCAAGAGGGGGCCGGTACTGAAGCTTTCTTT. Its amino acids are CASSQEGAGTEAFF.